The rows below give T cell receptor beta chains drawn from one sample of a study of blood T cell repertoires in COVID-19. Generated by immunoSEQ multiplex PCR, the TCRdb table keeps only in-frame clones and is missing some. This table holds tens of thousands of clones, approximately 78% found once. The source material was peripheral blood. These receptors all stem from a human donor in a cohort sampled during active COVID-19. CDR3s include the opening cysteine and the closing phenylalanine or tryptophan. D genes are given only for firm matches. Clone size is given for some rows only: seen once, a few or many times, or a class if the clone is expanded.

j_call v_call d_call clone_size cdr3_aa cdr3_nt
TRBJ2-1 TRBV7-9 - - CASSPRVGVGYNEQFF TGTGCCAGCAGCCCGCGGGTTGGGGTTGGGTACAATGAGCAGTTCTTC
TRBJ2-3 TRBV10-1 - - CASQKGIGTTTDTQYF TGCGCCAGTCAGAAGGGGATCGGGACAACCACAGATACGCAGTATTTT
TRBJ2-4 TRBV7-2 TRBD1 - CASSSLLQGKRNIQYF TGTGCCAGCAGCTCGTTACTACAGGGGAAGAGGAACATTCAGTACTTC
TRBJ2-1 TRBV5-1 TRBD1 - CASSLGDSLTMKQFF TGCGCCAGCAGCTTGGGGGACAGCCTGACAATGAAGCAGTTCTTC
TRBJ1-3 TRBV5-1 - - CASGLGSSGNTIYF TGCGCCAGCGGCTTAGGGAGCTCTGGAAACACCATATATTTT
TRBJ1-4 TRBV29-1 - - CSGSQGSGPGEKLFF TGCAGCGGGAGTCAGGGAAGTGGTCCAGGTGAAAAACTGTTTTTT
TRBJ1-2 TRBV15 TRBD1 - CATSRDENGRGGYTF TGTGCCACCAGCAGAGATGAGAATGGCAGGGGGGGCTACACCTTC
TRBJ1-2 TRBV2 - - CASIPREGLRYTF TGTGCCAGCATCCCCAGGGAGGGATTACGCTACACCTTC
TRBJ2-7 TRBV19 TRBD1 - CATRDRESGYEQYF TGTGCCACCCGGGACAGGGAATCCGGCTACGAGCAGTACTTC
TRBJ2-5 TRBV2 TRBD1 - CASLRQNQGAAQYF TGTGCCAGCCTCAGACAGAACCAGGGGGCGGCCCAGTACTTC
TRBJ2-1 TRBV5-4 - - CASSLGGTRGSYNEQFF TGTGCCAGCAGCTTGGGAGGGACAAGGGGGAGCTACAATGAGCAGTTCTTC
TRBJ1-1 TRBV5-6 TRBD1 - CASSVQGSYTEAFF TGTGCCAGCAGCGTACAGGGGAGTTACACTGAAGCTTTCTTT
TRBJ1-5 TRBV16 - few CASSEGAGNQPQHF TGTGCCAGCAGTGAGGGCGCAGGCAATCAGCCCCAGCATTTT
TRBJ2-2 TRBV4-1 - once CASSPDRTTGELFF TGCGCCAGCAGCCCCGACAGGACAACCGGGGAGCTGTTTTTT
TRBJ2-1 TRBV4-3 TRBD2 - CASSQDWGSGSRGGLRYNEQFF TGCGCCAGCAGCCAAGATTGGGGTAGCGGGTCTCGGGGGGGCCTCAGGTACAATGAGCAGTTCTTC
TRBJ1-5 TRBV27 TRBD1 - CASTGGGGQPQHF TGTGCCAGCACAGGAGGGGGCGGTCAGCCCCAGCATTTT
TRBJ2-3 TRBV3-1/TRBV3-2 TRBD2 few CASSLPLAGGSTDTQYF TGTGCCAGCAGCCTCCCGCTAGCGGGGGGATCCACAGATACGCAGTATTTT
TRBJ1-6 TRBV12-3/TRBV12-4 TRBD1 - CASRQGANSPLHF TGTGCCAGCAGACAGGGGGCGAATTCACCCCTCCACTTT
TRBJ1-2 TRBV4-1 - - CASSQDDSARGYTF TGCGCCAGCAGCCAAGATGACAGCGCCCGGGGCTACACCTTC
TRBJ1-2 TRBV9 TRBD1 - CASSVGQGNYGYTF TGTGCCAGCAGCGTCGGACAGGGAAACTATGGCTACACCTTC
TRBJ2-7 TRBV11-3 TRBD1 - CASSLRAGGMEEQYF TGTGCCAGCAGCTTACGGGCAGGGGGCATGGAAGAGCAGTACTTC
TRBJ1-6 TRBV5-1 - - CASGSLSNGDSPLHF TGCGCCAGCGGGAGTCTGAGCAACGGGGATTCACCCCTCCACTTT